A single sample is the source of the 25 T cell receptor beta chains below, sequenced in a study of cytomegalovirus exposure and HLA in healthy donors. The PCR had 60 Vbeta and 13 Jbeta primers. TCRdb's table, derived via immunoSEQ multiplex PCR, lists solely in-frame clones and lacks some. Counted here are about 110,000 clones, around 74% occurring once; the ten biggest clones make up roughly 15%. The sample taken for sequencing was PBMCs. All receptors derive from a woman aged 40 to 55 in good health and CMV-seropositive.

The chain employs TRBV6-5 and TRBJ1-1; a possible D gene is TRBD1 (5 bases). The CDR3 is 14 amino acids. Trimming pared 6 bases from V and 5 bases from J, leaving 16 bases between. From germline, CDR1 is MNHEY and CDR2 SVGAGI. CDR3 region: CASSLSGGETEAFF. The CDR3 bases are TGTGCCAGCAGCCTATCCGGGGGGGAGACTGAAGCTTTCTTT.

The chain recombines TRBV5-1 with TRBJ1-1; TRBD1 matches 7 bases. The CDR3 length is 13 residues. Germline V CDR1 and CDR2: SGHRS, YFSETQ. The trim removed 4 bases at V and 8 bases at J, leaving 8 bases unmatched. The CDR3 sequence: CASSRGDRQEAFF. CDR3 sequence (DNA): TGCGCCAGCAGCAGAGGGGACAGACAAGAAGCTTTCTTT.

The chain uses TRBV7-3 and TRBJ2-1, with 9 bases that match TRBD2. CDR3 size: 15 residues. The V gene's germline CDR1 is SGHTA and CDR2 FQGTGA. V trimming: 8 bases; J trimming: 9 bases; junction bases outside the gene matches: 14. The CDR3 sequence: CASAETAGGPGEQFF. In nucleotides, the CDR3 is TGTGCCAGCGCCGAAACGGCGGGGGGGCCGGGTGAGCAGTTCTTC.

The chain links TRBV10-1 to TRBJ1-1, with a tentative D call TRBD1 (6 bases). There are 12 residues in the CDR3. Deletions cut 6 bases from V and 1 base from J, with 6 bases between. CDR1 WNHNN and CDR2 SYGVQD come from the germline V gene (reference sequence). CDR3 in amino acids: CASSRGNTEAFF. CDR3 nucleotides: TGCGCCAGCAGCAGGGGGAACACTGAAGCTTTCTTT.

This clone was seen only a few times. The rearrangement links TRBV9 to TRBJ1-1; 9 bases line up with TRBD1. The CDR3 has 15 residues. Losses at the gene ends were 0 bases for V and 6 bases for J; bases not matched to a gene: 6. In germline, CDR1 is SGDLS, CDR2 YYNGEE. The CDR3 sequence: CASSVAGTGMAEAFF. CDR3 DNA sequence: TGTGCCAGCAGCGTAGCCGGGACAGGGATGGCTGAAGCTTTCTTT. Full variable domain (remainder filled in from reference TRBV9 and TRBJ1-1): DSGVTQTPKHLITATGQRVTLRCSPRSGDLSVYWYQQSLDQGLQFLIQYYNGEERAKGNILERFSAQQFPDLHSELNLSSLELGDSALYFCASSVAGTGMAEAFFGQGTRLTVV.

A few counts support this clone. The chain links TRBV7-9 to TRBJ2-5; 8 positions agree with TRBD2. The J call may be wrong; the DNA end is better matched by TRBJ2-7. The CDR3 covers 15 residues. Germline V lookup: CDR1 SEHNR, CDR2 FQNEAQ (reference sequence). The DNA of the CDR3 is TGTGCCAGCAGCCCCCCGGGGGGGGGCTCCTACGAGCAGTACTTC. Its translation is CASSPPGGGSYEQYF.

The J gene is TRBJ1-6, the V gene TRBV4-1; 10 nucleotides match TRBD1. J gave up 9 bases and V 8 bases, and 10 bases lay outside the gene matches. Germline CDR1 MGHRA, CDR2 YSYEKL. The CDR3 is 15 amino acids. The chain's CDR3 is CASGDRGVSSSPLHF. The CDR3 DNA follows: TGCGCCAGCGGGGACAGGGGAGTTAGTAGTTCACCCCTCCACTTT.

The chain employs TRBV6-5 and TRBJ2-5; maybe TRBD2 (5 bases). The V end was cut by 6 bases, the J end by 4 bases, with 18 bases between. Germline values: CDR1 MNHEY, CDR2 SVGAGI. CDR3 length: 15 amino acids. In DNA, the CDR3 is TGTGCCAGCAGACCATCCCCGGCTAGCCCAGAGACCCAGTACTTC. The encoded protein is CASRPSPASPETQYF.

This clone has a single count. This rearrangement joins TRBV29-1 to TRBJ2-5; TRBD2 matches 13 bases. Germline CDR1 and CDR2: SQVTM and ANQGSEA. The CDR3 totals 18 residues. The V segment lost 1 base and the J segment 6 bases; nucleotides outside the gene matches: 14. The CDR3 sequence: CSVEAAPETSGGAKTQYF. Written as DNA, the CDR3 is TGCAGCGTTGAAGCCGCCCCGGAAACTAGCGGGGGGGCGAAGACCCAGTACTTC.

The CDR3 DNA reads as TGCGCCAGCAGTAAGGGGTTGAACACTGAAGCTTTCTTT. It codes for CASSKGLNTEAFF. The chain links TRBV5-1 to TRBJ1-1; D perhaps matches TRBD1 (5 bases). Germline CDR1 reads SGHRS; CDR2 reads YFSETQ. The V end lost 5 bases, the J end lost 0 bases, and 8 bases lay between the germline ends. The length of the CDR3 is 13 residues.

The sample holds a few counts of this clone. The rearrangement links TRBV19 to TRBJ1-5, with 11 bases lining up with TRBD1. Germline CDR1 LNHDA, CDR2 SQIVND (reference sequence). CDR3 length equals 17 residues. V was pared by 6 bases and J by 3 bases, with 10 bases of the junction left unmatched. CDR3 bases: TGTGCCAGTAGGGACAGGGGGCGGCGATTTTTCAATCAGCCCCAGCATTTT. This encodes CASRDRGRRFFNQPQHF. Full variable domain (missing parts from reference TRBV19 and TRBJ1-5): DGGITQSPKYLFRKEGQNVTLSCEQNLNHDAMYWYRQDPGQGLRLIYYSQIVNDFQKGDIAEGYSVSREKKESFPLTVTSAQKNPTAFYLCASRDRGRRFFNQPQHFGDGTRLSIL.

The J gene is TRBJ2-7, the V gene TRBV5-6; 9 bases are shared with TRBD1. With 9 bases clipped from V and 6 bases from J, the junction kept 10 bases outside the gene matches. Germline V gene lookup returns CDR1 SGHDT and CDR2 YYEEEE. CDR3 length equals 13 residues. The CDR3 protein is CANFRDRDFEQYF. The CDR3 nucleotides are TGTGCCAACTTCCGGGACAGGGACTTCGAGCAGTACTTC.

V is TRBV27 and J is TRBJ1-6; 7 bases fit TRBD1. CDR1 is MNHEY, CDR2 SMNVEV, per germline (reference sequence). The V segment lost 4 bases and the J segment 6 bases; nucleotides outside the gene matches: 12. This CDR3 region has 17 residues. The CDR3 region is CASSSTGSPFPNSPLHF. The CDR3, as DNA: TGTGCCAGCAGTTCGACAGGGAGTCCCTTTCCTAATTCACCCCTCCACTTT.

The chain couples TRBV30 to TRBJ2-5, with D tentatively TRBD1 (6 bases). This CDR3 has 13 amino acids. Trimming left V 0 bases short and J 4 bases short, with 9 bases between. CDR1 is GTSNPN and CDR2 is SVGIG in the germline V gene (reference sequence). The CDR3 DNA reads as TGTGCCTGGAGTGTACAGGGACGAGAGACCCAGTACTTC. It specifies CAWSVQGRETQYF.

The chain carries TRBV5-1 and TRBJ1-2; D unclear. Germline CDR1 SGHRS, CDR2 YFSETQ. Trimming stripped 0 bases from V and 6 bases from J, with 6 bases between. The CDR3 has 12 amino acids. The chain's CDR3 is CASSLDRNGYTF. The CDR3, as DNA: TGCGCCAGCAGCTTGGATCGTAATGGCTACACCTTC.

The chain has TRBV5-4 and TRBJ1-4, with 7 nucleotides matching TRBD1. The CDR3 has 15 amino acids. V lost 3 bases to trimming and J lost 7 bases; unmatched junction nucleotides: 9. CDR1 is SGHNT and CDR2 is YYREEE in the germline V gene (reference sequence). CDR3 DNA sequence: TGTGCCAGCAGCTCCACAGGGGCCAGGAGTGAAAAACTGTTTTTT. It yields the protein CASSSTGARSEKLFF.

The count of this clone is one. The V and J genes are TRBV29-1 and TRBJ2-5; the match to TRBD1 covers 10 bases. CDR1 is SQVTM, CDR2 ANQGSEA, per germline. The CDR3 loop spans 14 amino acids. The V and J ends lost 6 bases and 5 bases, in that order; junction bases with no gene match: 9. The CDR3 reads CSVWDRGLWETQYF. For the CDR3, the DNA is TGCAGCGTGTGGGACAGGGGCCTTTGGGAGACCCAGTACTTC.

The chain carries TRBV10-2 and TRBJ1-4; a possible D gene is TRBD1 (6 bases). The CDR3 sequence is 14 residues long. The ends were cut back, 8 bases at V and 2 bases at J, with 12 bases in the middle. In germline, CDR1 is WSHSY, CDR2 SAAADI. Written as DNA, the CDR3 is TGCGCCAGCTCATATCAGGGGACTAATGAAAAACTGTTTTTT. Its protein is CASSYQGTNEKLFF.

The V call is TRBV11-2, the J call TRBJ2-1; TRBD2 might be the D (7 bases). Germline V CDR1 and CDR2: SGHAT, FQNNGV. CDR3 length: 15 residues. Trimming cost V 5 bases and J 7 bases, with 18 bases left between them. DNA of the CDR3: TGTGCCAGCAGCGGTCTTGTGGGGGGGCCAAATGAGCAGTTCTTC. Protein: CASSGLVGGPNEQFF.

The rearrangement joins TRBV7-9 to TRBJ2-7; TRBD2 might be the D (6 bases). V dropped 7 bases and J dropped 3 bases, with 19 bases sitting between them. CDR3 length: 15 residues. From germline, CDR1 is SEHNR and CDR2 FQNEAQ (reference sequence). The CDR3 loop is CASTHVGGVVYEQYF. The CDR3 nucleotides are TGTGCCAGCACCCACGTAGGAGGGGTTGTCTACGAGCAGTACTTC.

This clone was counted a few times. The chain employs TRBV2 and TRBJ2-3; D perhaps matches TRBD1 (6 bases). V was trimmed by 7 bases and J by 0 bases, leaving 17 bases between them. Germline V gives CDR1 SNHLY, CDR2 FYNNEI. This CDR3 contains 16 residues. The CDR3 nucleotides read TGTGCCAGCAAAGATTCAGGGACAAATAGCACAGATACGCAGTATTTT. Residues: CASKDSGTNSTDTQYF.

This clone appeared a single time. This sequence joins TRBV5-4 and TRBJ1-1; 8 bases agree with TRBD1. With V trimmed by 0 bases and J by 5 bases, 6 bases remained unmatched. Germline values: CDR1 SGHNT, CDR2 YYREEE (reference sequence). This CDR3 spans 15 amino acids. The CDR3 DNA reads as TGTGCCAGCAGCTTGGATGGCAGGGGGCTAACTGAAGCTTTCTTT. Translating it yields CASSLDGRGLTEAFF.

This sequence joins TRBV23-1 and TRBJ1-2; possibly TRBD1 for D (5 bases). TRBV23-1 is an ORF; its function is uncertain. Trimming took 0 bases from V and 3 from J, leaving 14 bases between them. The CDR3 has 16 amino acids. CDR3 loop: CASSQSGVRGDYGYTF. The CDR3 coding sequence is TGCGCCAGCAGTCAATCCGGCGTCCGGGGGGACTATGGCTACACCTTC.

This clone showed up just a few times. The chain carries TRBV9 and TRBJ2-3, with 10 nucleotides matching TRBD1. The CDR3 runs to 16 residues. V lost 1 base to trimming and J lost 6 bases; unmatched junction nucleotides: 8. In germline, CDR1 is SGDLS, CDR2 YYNGEE. DNA for the CDR3: TGTGCCAGCAGCGTACGCGGAGGGACAGGGGTGGATACGCAGTATTTT. Protein sequence: CASSVRGGTGVDTQYF.

The gene calls are TRBV19 and TRBJ1-4; D might be TRBD1 (5 bases). CDR3 length: 13 residues. CDR1 and CDR2 (germline): LNHDA, SQIVND (reference sequence). V was pared by 10 bases and J by 7 bases, with 16 bases between. CDR3 DNA: TGTGCCATCTCGGGAGGGGTTAGTGAAAAACTGTTTTTT. The encoded protein is CAISGGVSEKLFF.